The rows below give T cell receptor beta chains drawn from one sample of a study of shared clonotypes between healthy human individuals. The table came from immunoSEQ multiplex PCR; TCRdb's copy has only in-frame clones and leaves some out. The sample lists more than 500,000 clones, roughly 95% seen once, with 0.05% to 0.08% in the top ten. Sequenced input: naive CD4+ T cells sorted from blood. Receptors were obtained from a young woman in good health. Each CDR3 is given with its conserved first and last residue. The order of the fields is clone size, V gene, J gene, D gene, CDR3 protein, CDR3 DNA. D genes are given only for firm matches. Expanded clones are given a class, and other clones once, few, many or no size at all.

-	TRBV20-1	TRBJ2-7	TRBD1	CSAVDREEQYF	TGCAGTGCTGTCGACAGGGAAGAGCAGTACTTC
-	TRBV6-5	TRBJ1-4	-	CATTYNEKLFF	TGTGCCACGACGTATAATGAAAAACTGTTTTTT
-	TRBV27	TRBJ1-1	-	CASISDGHTEAFF	TGTGCCAGCATTTCTGACGGGCACACTGAAGCTTTCTTT
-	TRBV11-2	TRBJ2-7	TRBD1	CASSLDQGATNEQYF	TGTGCCAGCAGCTTAGATCAGGGGGCAACCAACGAGCAGTACTTC
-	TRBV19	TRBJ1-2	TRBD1	CASTRTGANLLWIYTF	TGTGCCAGTACTCGGACAGGAGCGAACCTTCTTTGGATCTACACCTTC
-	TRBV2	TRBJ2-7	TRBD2	CASRTSGAGLYF	TGTGCCAGCAGAACTAGCGGGGCGGGGTTGTACTTC
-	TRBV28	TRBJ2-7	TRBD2	CASNSGTPYEQYF	TGTGCCAGCAACAGCGGGACCCCCTACGAGCAGTACTTC
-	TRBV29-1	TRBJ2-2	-	CSASGAGTGELFF	TGCAGCGCCTCAGGGGCGGGGACCGGGGAGCTGTTTTTT
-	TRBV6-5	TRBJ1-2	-	CASSYGISRTF	TGTGCCAGCAGTTACGGGATTTCGAGGACCTTC
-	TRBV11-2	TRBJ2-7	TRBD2	CASSSTSGIYEQYF	TGTGCCAGCAGCTCGACTAGCGGGATTTACGAGCAGTACTTC
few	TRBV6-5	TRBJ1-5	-	CASGGVGKPQHF	TGTGCCAGCGGCGGGGTCGGGAAGCCCCAGCATTTT
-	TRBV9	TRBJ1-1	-	CASSLTPFPGGEAFF	TGTGCCAGCAGCCTAACACCATTCCCCGGGGGTGAAGCTTTCTTT
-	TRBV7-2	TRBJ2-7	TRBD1	CASSLAGTGAPHEQYF	TGTGCCAGCAGCTTAGCCGGGACAGGGGCCCCCCACGAGCAGTACTTC
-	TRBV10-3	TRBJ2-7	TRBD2	CAISGGLAATYEQYF	TGTGCCATCAGTGGGGGACTAGCGGCCACCTACGAGCAGTACTTC
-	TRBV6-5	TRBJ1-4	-	CASGERATNEKLFF	TGTGCCAGCGGGGAACGGGCAACTAATGAAAAACTGTTTTTT
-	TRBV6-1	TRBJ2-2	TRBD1	CASSEPGQVTGELFF	TGTGCCAGCAGTGAACCGGGACAGGTCACCGGGGAGCTGTTTTTT
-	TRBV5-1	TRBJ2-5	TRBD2	CASSSTSGIQETQYF	TGCGCCAGCAGCTCGACTAGCGGGATCCAAGAGACCCAGTACTTC
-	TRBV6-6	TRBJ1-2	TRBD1	CASSWDRGPGYGYTF	TGTGCCAGCAGTTGGGACAGGGGGCCTGGCTATGGCTACACCTTC
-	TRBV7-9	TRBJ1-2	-	CASSPAWGNYGYTF	TGTGCCAGCAGCCCAGCCTGGGGTAACTATGGCTACACCTTC
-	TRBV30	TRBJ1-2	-	CAWFPRATLNYGYTF	TGTGCCTGGTTCCCCAGAGCGACACTAAACTATGGCTACACCTTC
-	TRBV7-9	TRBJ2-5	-	CASSFGGWETQYF	TGTGCCAGCAGCTTTGGCGGGTGGGAGACCCAGTACTTC
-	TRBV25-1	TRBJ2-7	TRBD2	CASNLAGGPSEQYF	TGTGCCAGCAACCTAGCGGGAGGGCCCAGCGAGCAGTACTTC
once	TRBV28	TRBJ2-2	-	CASSPGATGELFF	TGTGCCAGCAGTCCAGGGGCCACCGGGGAGCTGTTTTTT
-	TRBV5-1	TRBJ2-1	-	CASSLTSAANEQFF	TGCGCCAGCAGCTTGACCTCGGCGGCCAATGAGCAGTTCTTC
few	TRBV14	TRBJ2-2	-	CASSQEGTGELFF	TGTGCCAGCAGCCAAGAGGGCACCGGGGAGCTGTTTTTT
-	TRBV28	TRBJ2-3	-	CASSFLASPFTDTQYF	TGTGCCAGCAGTTTTTTGGCTAGCCCATTCACAGATACGCAGTATTTT
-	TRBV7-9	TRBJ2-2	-	CASSLVPGTNTGELFF	TGTGCCAGCAGCTTAGTACCCGGAACGAACACCGGGGAGCTGTTTTTT
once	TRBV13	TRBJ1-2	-	CASSLKGQSRQNYGYTF	TGTGCCAGCAGCCTGAAGGGTCAAAGCAGACAGAACTATGGCTACACCTTC
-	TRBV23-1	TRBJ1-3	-	CASIPPRPGSRSGNTIYF	TGCGCCAGCATCCCCCCCCGACCAGGCTCCCGCTCTGGAAACACCATATATTTT
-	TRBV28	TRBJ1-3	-	CASRPRDSPVGGNTIYF	TGTGCCAGCAGACCTCGAGACAGTCCCGTGGGGGGAAACACCATATATTTT
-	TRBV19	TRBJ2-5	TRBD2	CASSNLAGVKTQYF	TGTGCCAGTAGTAATTTAGCGGGAGTCAAGACCCAGTACTTC
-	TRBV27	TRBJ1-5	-	CASSLRERQPQHF	TGTGCCAGCAGTTTGAGGGAACGTCAGCCCCAGCATTTT
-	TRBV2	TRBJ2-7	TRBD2	CASSEARTSGSPYEQYF	TGTGCCAGCAGTGAAGCCCGGACTAGCGGGAGTCCCTACGAGCAGTACTTC
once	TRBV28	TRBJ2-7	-	CASSLYRSSVSGYF	TGTGCCAGCAGTTTATATCGCTCTAGCGTTTCAGGTTACTTC
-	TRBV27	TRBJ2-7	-	CASSQQGRSPFVQYF	TGTGCCAGCAGTCAACAGGGTCGATCCCCCTTCGTGCAGTACTTC
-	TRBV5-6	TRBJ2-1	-	CASSLGLLNPQGQFF	TGTGCCAGCAGCTTGGGACTGCTTAACCCCCAGGGGCAGTTCTTC
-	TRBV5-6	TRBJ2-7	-	CASSLAGQDHYEQYF	TGTGCCAGCAGCTTGGCGGGGCAGGACCACTACGAGCAGTACTTC
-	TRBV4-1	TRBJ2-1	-	CASSQRNEQFF	TGCGCCAGCAGCCAAAGAAATGAGCAGTTCTTC
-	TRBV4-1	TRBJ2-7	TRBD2	CASSQETSGSTRQYF	TGCGCCAGCAGCCAAGAGACTAGCGGGAGTACGCGGCAGTACTTC
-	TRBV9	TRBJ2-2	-	CASSVVSESGELFF	TGTGCCAGCAGCGTAGTTTCGGAGTCCGGGGAGCTGTTTTTT
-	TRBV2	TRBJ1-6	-	CASISGPTHNSPLHF	TGTGCCAGCATCAGTGGGCCAACTCATAATTCACCCCTCCACTTT
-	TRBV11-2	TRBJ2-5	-	CASSLVRETQYF	TGTGCCAGCAGCTTAGTGCGGGAGACCCAGTACTTC
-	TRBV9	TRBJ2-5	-	CASSVGADQETQYF	TGTGCCAGCAGCGTAGGGGCAGACCAAGAGACCCAGTACTTC
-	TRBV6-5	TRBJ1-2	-	CASSYRDINMGGYTF	TGTGCCAGCAGTTACCGAGACATAAATATGGGCGGCTACACCTTC
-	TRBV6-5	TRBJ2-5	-	CASSYGQWDETQYF	TGTGCCAGCAGTTATGGACAGTGGGACGAGACCCAGTACTTC
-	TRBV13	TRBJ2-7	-	CASSLQGTLYEQYF	TGTGCCAGCAGCCTTCAGGGCACCCTCTACGAGCAGTACTTC
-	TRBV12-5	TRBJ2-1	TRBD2	CASALLAGAYNEQFF	TGTGCTAGTGCCCTCTTAGCGGGAGCCTACAATGAGCAGTTCTTC
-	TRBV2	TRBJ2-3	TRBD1	CASSEARGLITDTQYF	TGTGCCAGCAGTGAAGCCAGGGGGCTCATCACAGATACGCAGTATTTT
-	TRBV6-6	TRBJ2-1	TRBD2	CASSETNGGKLLF	TGTGCCAGCAGTGAGACCAACGGGGGGAAATTACTCTTC
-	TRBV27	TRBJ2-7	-	CASSNLKQADEQYF	TGTGCCAGCAGCAATCTCAAACAGGCCGACGAGCAGTACTTC
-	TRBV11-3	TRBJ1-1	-	CASSLVQGGQAFF	TGTGCCAGCAGCTTAGTTCAGGGAGGTCAAGCTTTCTTT
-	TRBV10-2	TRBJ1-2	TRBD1	CASRDRGRNYGYTF	TGCGCCAGCAGGGACAGGGGTAGGAACTATGGCTACACCTTC
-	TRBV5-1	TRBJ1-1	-	CASSLRILQGLLNTEAFF	TGCGCCAGCAGCTTGCGTATCCTTCAGGGGTTATTGAACACTGAAGCTTTCTTT
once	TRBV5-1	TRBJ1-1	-	CASKGRAMNTEAFF	TGCGCCAGCAAAGGTCGGGCTATGAACACTGAAGCTTTCTTT
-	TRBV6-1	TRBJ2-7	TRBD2	CASRRTSEMNEQYF	TGTGCCAGCAGACGGACTAGCGAGATGAACGAGCAGTACTTC
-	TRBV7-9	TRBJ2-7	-	CASSLGFGMTTYEQYF	TGTGCCAGCAGCTTAGGGTTTGGAATGACTACCTACGAGCAGTACTTC
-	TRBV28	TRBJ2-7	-	CASCSASAHSYEQYF	TGTGCCAGCTGCTCGGCTAGCGCACACTCCTACGAGCAGTACTTC
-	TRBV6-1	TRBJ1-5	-	CASTPQEPQPQHF	TGTGCCAGCACCCCACAAGAGCCTCAGCCCCAGCATTTT
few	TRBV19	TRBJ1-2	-	CAPARVGGYTF	TGTGCCCCCGCGAGGGTAGGCGGCTACACCTTC
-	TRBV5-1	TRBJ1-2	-	CASSPQGRDGYGYTF	TGCGCCAGCAGCCCTCAGGGGCGGGACGGCTATGGCTACACCTTC